This T cell receptor (beta chain) was documented in a study of Graves' ophthalmopathy and Graves' hyperthyroidism. Study-wide background: Stable hyperthyroidism denotes an absence of ophthalmopathy throughout 18 months of follow-up. Notes on the study in general: Detection in blood was also observed for most expanded thyroid clonotypes above 0.001 frequency.

Hyperthyroidism patients, all newly diagnosed, had under 2 months' duration and ages of 18 to 65. RNA transcripts were the source from which TCR beta CDR3 regions were amplified. Following a first-round RT-PCR that used HTBI primers, a second-round multiplex PCR was carried out. TCRdb used MiXCR to reprocess the multiplex PCR reads, holding one entry per CDR3 protein. The sample shows over a million distinct CDR3 sequences, about two fifths of them seen only once. This clonotype was seen at least ten times. The antigen remains undetermined. This CDR3 has 13 residues. V was shortened by 4 bases and J by 2 bases, with 8 bases between the two germline ends. Germline V gene lookup returns CDR1 LNHDA and CDR2 SQIVND (reference sequence).

The rearrangement links TRBV19 to TRBJ1-2; no clear D gene. This TCR came from an adult man with Graves' hyperthyroidism. Sequencing was performed on peripheral blood or thyroid tissue (not recorded which). Written as DNA, the CDR3 is TGTGCCAGTAGTAAGGACGGAAACTATGGCTACACCTTC. Protein sequence: CASSKDGNYGYTF. Full variable domain (missing parts from reference TRBV19 and TRBJ1-2): DGGITQSPKYLFRKEGQNVTLSCEQNLNHDAMYWYRQDPGQGLRLIYYSQIVNDFQKGDIAEGYSVSREKKESFPLTVTSAQKNPTAFYLCASSKDGNYGYTFGSGTRLTVV.